This T cell receptor (beta chain) was documented in a study of early T cells in non-severe SARS-CoV-2 infection. Across the study: Sequencing used unsorted whole-blood bulk RNA, so chains lack pairing.

Attachment of unique molecular identifiers to individual cDNA molecules was performed. Using its own MiXCR run on the 5' RACE reads, TCRdb lists one record per CDR3 protein. The sample lists 80,000 to 95,000 distinct CDR3 sequences, roughly 15% occurring once. The study, taken as a whole, reports: Database matching using VDJdb favored anti-spike CD8 responses, with private and CD4 specificities left missing.

Germline assignment: CDR1 LGHNA and CDR2 YSLEER. V shed 1 base and J 2 bases; nucleotides not matched to a gene: 5. This CDR3 comprises 15 residues. In its sample, this clonotype was seen many times. Its matching antigen is unknown. The gene calls are TRBV4-3 and TRBJ2-7, with TRBD2 matching 7 bases. Sequencing used whole blood, obtained at baseline. The source is an adult who was a healthcare worker with PCR-confirmed SARS-CoV-2 infection or an uninfected control (not recorded which). The CDR3 protein is CASSQGDYPTYEQYF. The DNA for the CDR3 is TGCGCCAGCAGCCAAGGGGACTACCCAACCTACGAGCAGTACTTC.